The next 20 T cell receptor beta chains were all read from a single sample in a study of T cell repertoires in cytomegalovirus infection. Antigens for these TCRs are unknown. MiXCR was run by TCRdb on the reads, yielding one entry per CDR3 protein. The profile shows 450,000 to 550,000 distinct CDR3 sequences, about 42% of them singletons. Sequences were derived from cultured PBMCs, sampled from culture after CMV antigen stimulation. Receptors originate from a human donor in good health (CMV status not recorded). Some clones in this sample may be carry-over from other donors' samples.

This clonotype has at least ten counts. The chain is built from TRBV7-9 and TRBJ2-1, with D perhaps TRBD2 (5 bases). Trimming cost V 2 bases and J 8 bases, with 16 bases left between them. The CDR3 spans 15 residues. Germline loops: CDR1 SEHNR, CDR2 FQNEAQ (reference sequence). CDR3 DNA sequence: TGTGCCAGCAGCTTAAATCGACTAAGAGTAGATGAGCAGTTCTTC. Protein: CASSLNRLRVDEQFF.

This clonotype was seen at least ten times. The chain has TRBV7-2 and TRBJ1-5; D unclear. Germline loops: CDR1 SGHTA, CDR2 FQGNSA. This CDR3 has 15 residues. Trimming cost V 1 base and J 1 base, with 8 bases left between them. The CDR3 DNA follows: TGTGCCAGCAGCTTAGTTGGGTTGAGCAATCAGCCCCAGCATTTT. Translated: CASSLVGLSNQPQHF.

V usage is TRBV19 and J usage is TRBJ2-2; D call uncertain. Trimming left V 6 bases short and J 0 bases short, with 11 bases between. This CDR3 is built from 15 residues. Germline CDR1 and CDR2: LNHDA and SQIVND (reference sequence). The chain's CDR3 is CASRQSPANTGELFF. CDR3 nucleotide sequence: TGTGCCAGTAGACAGAGTCCGGCGAACACCGGGGAGCTGTTTTTT.

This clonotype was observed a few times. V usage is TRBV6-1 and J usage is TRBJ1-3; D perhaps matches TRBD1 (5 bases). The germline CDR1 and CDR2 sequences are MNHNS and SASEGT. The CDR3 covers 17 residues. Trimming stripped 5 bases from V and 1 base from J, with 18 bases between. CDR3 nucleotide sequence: TGTGCCAGCAGTCGGGGGACCCGAGAAGTATCTGGAAACACCATATATTTT. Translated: CASSRGTREVSGNTIYF.

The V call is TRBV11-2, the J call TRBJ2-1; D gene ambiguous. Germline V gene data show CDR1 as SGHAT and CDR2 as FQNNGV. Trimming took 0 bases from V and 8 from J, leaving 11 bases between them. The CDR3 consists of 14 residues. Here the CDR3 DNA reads TGTGCCAGCAGCTTAGATCTTGGTCCCGATGAGCAGTTCTTC. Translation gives CASSLDLGPDEQFF.

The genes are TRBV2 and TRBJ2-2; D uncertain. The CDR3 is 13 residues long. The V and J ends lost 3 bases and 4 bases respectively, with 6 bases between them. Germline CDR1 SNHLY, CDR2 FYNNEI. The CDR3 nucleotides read TGTGCCAGCAGTGAGATGGCCACCGGGGAGCTGTTTTTT. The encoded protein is CASSEMATGELFF.

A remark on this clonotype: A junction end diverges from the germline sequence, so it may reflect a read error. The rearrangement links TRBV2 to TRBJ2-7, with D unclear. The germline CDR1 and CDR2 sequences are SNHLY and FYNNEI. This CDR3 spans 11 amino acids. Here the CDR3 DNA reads TGTGCCAGCAGTGAAGCCCCAAAGTCGGACTTC. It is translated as CASSEAPKSDF. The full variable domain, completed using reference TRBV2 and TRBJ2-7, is EPEVTQTPSHQVTQMGQEVILRCVPISNHLYFYWYRQILGQKVEFLVSFYNNEISEKSEIFDDQFSVERPDGSNFTLKIRSTKLEDSAMYFCASSEAPKSDFGPGTRLTVT.

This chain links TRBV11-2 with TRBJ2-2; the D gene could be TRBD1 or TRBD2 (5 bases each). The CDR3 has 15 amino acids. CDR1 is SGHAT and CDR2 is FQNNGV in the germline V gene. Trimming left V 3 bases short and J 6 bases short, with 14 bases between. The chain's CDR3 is CASSLSGLGAGELFF. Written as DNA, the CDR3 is TGTGCCAGCAGCTTGTCGGGGTTGGGGGCCGGGGAGCTGTTTTTT.

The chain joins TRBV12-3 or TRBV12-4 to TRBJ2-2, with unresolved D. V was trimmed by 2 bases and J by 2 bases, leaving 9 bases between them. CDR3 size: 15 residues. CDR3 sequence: CASSLSVTNTGELFF. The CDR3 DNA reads TGTGCCAGCAGTTTATCCGTAACTAACACCGGGGAGCTGTTTTTT.

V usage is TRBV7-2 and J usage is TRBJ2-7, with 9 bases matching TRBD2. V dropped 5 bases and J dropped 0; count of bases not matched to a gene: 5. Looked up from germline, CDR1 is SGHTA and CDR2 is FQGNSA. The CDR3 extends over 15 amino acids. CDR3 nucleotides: TGTGCCAGCAGCCCGGCGGGGGGGGGCTCCTACGAGCAGTACTTC. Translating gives CASSPAGGGSYEQYF. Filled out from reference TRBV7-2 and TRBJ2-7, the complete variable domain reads GAGVSQSPSNKVTEKGKDVELRCDPISGHTALYWYRQSLGQGLEFLIYFQGNSAPDKSGLPSDRFSAERTGGSVSTLTIQRTQQEDSAVYLCASSPAGGGSYEQYFGPGTRLTVT.

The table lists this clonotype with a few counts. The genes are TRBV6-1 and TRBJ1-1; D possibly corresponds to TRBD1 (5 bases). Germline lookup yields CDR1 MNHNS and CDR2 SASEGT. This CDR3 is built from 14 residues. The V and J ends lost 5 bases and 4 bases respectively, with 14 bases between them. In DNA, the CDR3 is TGTGCCAGCAGTTTAACCGACGGGGGCACTGAAGCTTTCTTT. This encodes CASSLTDGGTEAFF.

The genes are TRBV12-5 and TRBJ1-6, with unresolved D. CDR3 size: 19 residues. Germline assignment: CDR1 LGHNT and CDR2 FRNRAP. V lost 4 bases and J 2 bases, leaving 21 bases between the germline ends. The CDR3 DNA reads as TGTGCTAGTGGTTCGACAATTGGCCCTCGAGCGGCCTATAATTCACCCCTCCACTTT. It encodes CASGSTIGPRAAYNSPLHF.

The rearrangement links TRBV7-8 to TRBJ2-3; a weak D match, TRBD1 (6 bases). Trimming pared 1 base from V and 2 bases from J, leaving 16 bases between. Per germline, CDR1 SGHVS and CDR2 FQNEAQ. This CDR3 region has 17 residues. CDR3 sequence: CASSLELQGYDTDTQYF. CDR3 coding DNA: TGTGCCAGCAGCTTAGAACTTCAGGGGTACGACACAGATACGCAGTATTTT.

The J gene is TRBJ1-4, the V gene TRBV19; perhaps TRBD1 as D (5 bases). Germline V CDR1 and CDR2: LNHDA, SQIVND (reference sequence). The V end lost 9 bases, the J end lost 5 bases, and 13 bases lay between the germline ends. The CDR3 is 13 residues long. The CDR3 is CASSGGDNEKLFF. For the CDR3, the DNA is TGTGCCAGCAGTGGGGGGGACAATGAAAAACTGTTTTTT.

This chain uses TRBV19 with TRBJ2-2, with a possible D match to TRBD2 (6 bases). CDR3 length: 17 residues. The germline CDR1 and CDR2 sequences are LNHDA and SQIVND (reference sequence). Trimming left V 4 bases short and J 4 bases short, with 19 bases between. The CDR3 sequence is CASSTEGFEGSTGELFF. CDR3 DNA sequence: TGTGCCAGTAGTACGGAGGGGTTTGAGGGGAGCACCGGGGAGCTGTTTTTT.

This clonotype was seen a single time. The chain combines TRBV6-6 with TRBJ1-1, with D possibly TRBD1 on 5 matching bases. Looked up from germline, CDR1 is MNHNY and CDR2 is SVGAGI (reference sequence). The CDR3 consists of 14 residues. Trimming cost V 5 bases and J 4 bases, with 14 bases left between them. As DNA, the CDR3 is TGTGCCAGCAGTACGGTCTTTGGGGGCACTGAAGCTTTCTTT. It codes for CASSTVFGGTEAFF.

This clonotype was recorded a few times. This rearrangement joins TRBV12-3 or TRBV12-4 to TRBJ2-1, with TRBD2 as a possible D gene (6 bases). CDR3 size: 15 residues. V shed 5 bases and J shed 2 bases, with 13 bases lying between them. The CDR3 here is CASSMTRTTYNEQFF. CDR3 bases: TGTGCCAGCAGTATGACTAGAACAACCTACAATGAGCAGTTCTTC.

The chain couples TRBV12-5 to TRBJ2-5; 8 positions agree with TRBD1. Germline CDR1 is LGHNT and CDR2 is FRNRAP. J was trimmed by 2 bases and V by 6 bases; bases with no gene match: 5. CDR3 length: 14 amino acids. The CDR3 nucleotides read TGTGCTAGTGGCCGCGGACAGGGACAAGAGACCCAGTACTTC. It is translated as CASGRGQGQETQYF. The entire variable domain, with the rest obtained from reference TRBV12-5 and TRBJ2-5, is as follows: DARVTQTPRHKVTEMGQEVTMRCQPILGHNTVFWYRQTMMQGLELLAYFRNRAPLDDSGMPKDRFSAEMPDATLATLKIQPSEPRDSAVYFCASGRGQGQETQYFGPGTRLLVL.

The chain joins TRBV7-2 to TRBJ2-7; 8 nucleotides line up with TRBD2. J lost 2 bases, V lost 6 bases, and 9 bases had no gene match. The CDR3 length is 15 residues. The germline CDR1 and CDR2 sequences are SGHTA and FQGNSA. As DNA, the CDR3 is TGTGCCAGCAGTATGAGAAGCGGGGGTCCCTACGAGCAGTACTTC. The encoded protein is CASSMRSGGPYEQYF.

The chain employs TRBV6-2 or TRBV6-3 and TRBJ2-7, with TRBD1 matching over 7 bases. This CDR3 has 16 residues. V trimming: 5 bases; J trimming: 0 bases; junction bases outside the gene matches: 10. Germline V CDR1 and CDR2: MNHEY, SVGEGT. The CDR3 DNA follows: TGTGCCAGCAGTACGAGGGACAGCCCTAGCTCCTACGAGCAGTACTTC. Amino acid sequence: CASSTRDSPSSYEQYF.